These 21 T cell receptor beta chains were sequenced from one sample in a study of control samples from healthy donors and cancer patients (dated by TCRdb to 2020 to 2021). Library prep was done by the immunoSEQ multiplex PCR assay. The immuneACCESS repertoire file appears here via TCRdb, limited to in-frame rearrangements. These files lack a portion of the clones; in checked studies, under half of the deficit traces to unresolved V genes, and the cause of the others is not known. The sample profile shows fewer than 200,000 clones; about 95% of them were found once. Clones ranked in the top ten supply approximately 15% of the sample. The material sequenced was PBMCs. Receptor source: a man aged 60 to 69 with colorectal cancer.

The V call is TRBV9, the J call TRBJ1-2; D is undetermined. The CDR3 runs 11 residues. Germline V gene data show CDR1 as SGDLS and CDR2 as YYNGEE. V was cut by 4 bases and J by 6 bases, with 7 bases left in between. The CDR3, as DNA: TGTGCCAGCAGCCTAAGGGATGGCTACACCTTC. Translated: CASSLRDGYTF.

A single count supports this clone. CDR3 sequence: CASSYPQIMNTEAFF. CDR3 DNA sequence: TGTGCCAGCAGTTACCCACAGATCATGAACACTGAAGCTTTCTTT. The genes are TRBV6-6 and TRBJ1-1; no firm D call. The germline gives CDR1 MNHNY, CDR2 SVGAGI (reference sequence). V was cut by 2 bases and J by 0 bases, with 10 bases left in between. The CDR3 consists of 15 residues.

This clone was detected only a few times. CDR3 in DNA: TGTGCCAGCAGAGTAGGACAGGGGTTTTACGAGCAGTACTTC. As protein: CASRVGQGFYEQYF. The chain carries TRBV6-5 and TRBJ2-7; 9 positions match TRBD1. V was pared by 6 bases and J by 4 bases, with 7 bases of the junction left unmatched. The CDR3 spans 14 residues. CDR1 is MNHEY, CDR2 SVGAGI, per germline.

The chain combines TRBV10-3 with TRBJ2-5; a possible D gene is TRBD1 (6 bases). Trimming took off 0 bases at V and 1 base at J, with 9 bases between the two ends. The germline gives CDR1 ENHRY, CDR2 SYGVKD. CDR3 length equals 15 residues. The chain's CDR3 is CAISESGGTQETQYF. The CDR3 DNA is TGTGCCATCAGTGAGTCAGGGGGAACCCAAGAGACCCAGTACTTC.

This clone was counted once. In DNA form, the CDR3 reads TGCGCCAGCACTGAGGGGGAAACCGGGGAGCTGTTTTTT. Translation gives CASTEGETGELFF. The rearrangement joins TRBV5-1 to TRBJ2-2; a weak D match, TRBD1 (6 bases). In germline, CDR1 is SGHRS, CDR2 YFSETQ. V dropped 6 bases and J dropped 5 bases, with 11 bases sitting between them. CDR3 size: 13 residues.

With respect to this clone: Within the sample, other DNA sequences also encode this same CDR3. The chain couples TRBV9 to TRBJ1-4; 8 bases align to TRBD1. The length of the CDR3 is 16 residues. Trimming at V came to 2 bases and at J to 0 bases, leaving 3 bases not matched to a gene. CDR1 and CDR2 (germline): SGDLS, YYNGEE. The CDR3 loop is CASSVGQGATNEKLFF. CDR3 nucleotides: TGTGCCAGCAGCGTCGGACAGGGTGCAACTAATGAAAAACTGTTTTTT. Using reference TRBV9 and TRBJ1-4 for the parts outside the CDR3, the full variable domain is DSGVTQTPKHLITATGQRVTLRCSPRSGDLSVYWYQQSLDQGLQFLIQYYNGEERAKGNILERFSAQQFPDLHSELNLSSLELGDSALYFCASSVGQGATNEKLFFGSGTQLSVL.

The V and J genes are TRBV5-1 and TRBJ1-2; no clear D. The V gene's germline CDR1 is SGHRS and CDR2 YFSETQ. The CDR3 length is 14 residues. V gave up 3 bases and J gave up 1 base, with 10 bases separating them. The CDR3 coding sequence is TGCGCCAGCAGCTGGACGGAGGGTAACTATGGCTACACCTTC. This translates into CASSWTEGNYGYTF.

V and J are TRBV7-2 and TRBJ2-7, with 9 nucleotides matching TRBD1. The CDR3 is 14 amino acids. Germline trimming cut 5 bases from V and 6 bases from J; bases unmatched to any gene: 8. Germline V CDR1 and CDR2: SGHTA, FQGNSA. CDR3 nucleotides: TGTGCCAGCAGCCCGGGACAGGGAGCGAGCGAGCAGTACTTC. This sequence encodes CASSPGQGASEQYF.

The V gene is TRBV7-9, the J gene TRBJ2-3, with 12 positions matching TRBD2. The CDR3 contains 16 residues. Germline assignment: CDR1 SEHNR and CDR2 FQNEAQ (reference sequence). V lost 2 bases to trimming and J lost 3 bases; unmatched junction nucleotides: 3. Here the CDR3 reads CASSLSTSGGTDTQYF. The CDR3 region has the DNA TGTGCCAGCAGCTTATCGACTAGCGGGGGAACAGATACGCAGTATTTT.

This clone was picked up a small number of times. V usage is TRBV4-2 and J usage is TRBJ2-7; D gene uncertain. The germline CDR1 and CDR2 sequences are LGHNA and YNFKEQ. Trimming stripped 4 bases from V and 1 base from J, with 17 bases between. This CDR3 contains 16 residues. The CDR3 DNA reads TGTGCCAGCAGCCCGGTCGGTTTTTCGGCGTCCTACGAGCAGTACTTC. Residues: CASSPVGFSASYEQYF.

This sequence joins TRBV6-5 and TRBJ1-5; TRBD1 aligns across 10 bases. CDR3 length: 14 residues. CDR1 is MNHEY, CDR2 SVGAGI, per germline. The ends lost 6 bases at V and 10 bases at J; junction bases unmatched: 9. CDR3 DNA sequence: TGTGCCAGCAGCGAGGGACAGGGGATCGGACCCCAGCATTTT. Translated: CASSEGQGIGPQHF.

The genes are TRBV6-2 or TRBV6-3 and TRBJ2-3; 12 nucleotides line up with TRBD2. Trimming cost V 6 bases and J 0 bases; bases outside gene matches: 4. The CDR3 runs to 16 residues. Looked up from germline, CDR1 is MNHEY and CDR2 is SVGEGT. The CDR3 nucleotides are TGTGCCAGCAGCGGACTAGCGGGGACTAGCACAGATACGCAGTATTTT. This encodes CASSGLAGTSTDTQYF.

This clone was observed a single time. The gene calls are TRBV4-2 and TRBJ1-2; 9 positions match TRBD1. CDR1 LGHNA and CDR2 YNFKEQ come from the germline V gene. The CDR3 is 16 amino acids. After removal of 3 bases from V and 3 bases from J, the junction contained 8 bases not matched to a gene. CDR3: CASSHPDRGDDYGYTF. Written as DNA, the CDR3 is TGTGCCAGCAGCCACCCGGACAGGGGAGATGACTATGGCTACACCTTC.

The V and J genes are TRBV6-4 and TRBJ2-7; D is possibly TRBD2 (5 bases). The germline V gene has CDR1 MRHNA and CDR2 SNTAGT. CDR3 length: 12 residues. V dropped 6 bases and J dropped 2 bases, with 8 bases sitting between them. This CDR3 is CASSGGTYEQYF. CDR3 DNA sequence: TGTGCCAGCAGCGGAGGAACCTACGAGCAGTACTTC.

The DNA of the CDR3 is TGCGCCAGCAGTGAGGGGGGGTTGGCCGGGGAGCTGTTTTTT. This codes for CASSEGGLAGELFF. The chain joins TRBV10-1 to TRBJ2-2, with a tentative D call TRBD2 (6 bases). The CDR3 consists of 14 residues. The V gene's germline CDR1 is WNHNN and CDR2 SYGVQD (reference sequence). V lost 2 bases, J lost 6 bases, and 10 bases lay in between.

The V call is TRBV21-1, the J call TRBJ2-6; the table's D call TRBD1 went unverified against the DNA. TRBV21-1 is labeled a pseudogene. The CDR3 spans 19 residues. The CDR3, as DNA: TGTGCCAGCAGCAAAGGTAAGGTCAGGGATAGCTCTGGGGCCAACGTCCTGACTTTC. Residues: CASSKGKVRDSSGANVLTF.

V is TRBV6-5 and J is TRBJ2-2, with TRBD1 identical over 7 bases. This CDR3 spans 15 amino acids. V lost 8 bases and J lost 1; bases outside the gene matches: 7. Germline V CDR1 and CDR2: MNHEY, SVGAGI. The CDR3 bases are TGTGCCAGCGTTCCCAGGACAGGGAACACCGGGGAGCTGTTTTTT. Translated: CASVPRTGNTGELFF.

The chain links TRBV7-2 to TRBJ2-7; 13 nucleotides line up with TRBD2. The V segment lost 5 bases and the J segment 6 bases; nucleotides outside the gene matches: 4. From germline, CDR1 is SGHTA and CDR2 FQGNSA. The CDR3 totals 14 residues. CDR3 nucleotides: TGTGCCAGCAGCCCCGGACTAGCGGGGGTCGAGCAGTACTTC. Its translation: CASSPGLAGVEQYF.

The chain recombines TRBV30 with TRBJ1-1; D is unclear. From germline, CDR1 is GTSNPN and CDR2 SVGIG (reference sequence). V was cut by 1 base and J by 0 bases, with 9 bases left in between. The CDR3 contains 14 residues. CDR3 protein: CAWSDPPVNTEAFF. The CDR3 DNA reads as TGTGCCTGGAGTGACCCCCCAGTGAACACTGAAGCTTTCTTT.

The gene calls are TRBV15 and TRBJ1-2; D might be TRBD1 (5 bases). V was clipped by 6 bases and J by 2 bases, with 7 bases between them. The CDR3 is 12 amino acids. Germline V gene lookup returns CDR1 LNHNV and CDR2 YYDKDF (reference sequence). Here the CDR3 DNA reads TGTGCCACCAGTCCAGGGAACTATGGCTACACCTTC. Its protein is CATSPGNYGYTF.

The gene calls are TRBV5-4 and TRBJ1-6, with D hard to call. Germline-derived CDR1 and CDR2 are SGHNT and YYREEE (reference sequence). Trimming took off 4 bases at V and 7 bases at J, with 18 bases between the two ends. The CDR3 has 16 amino acids. The DNA for the CDR3 is TGTGCCAGCAGCAACGGGATGGCCCCCGGGAATTCACCCCTCCACTTT. This gives the protein CASSNGMAPGNSPLHF.